These 20 T cell receptor beta chains originate from one sample sequenced in a study of T cells in Graves' hyperthyroidism and ophthalmopathy. Regions amplified from RNA transcripts were the TCR beta CDR3 regions. In the first-round RT-PCR of the TCR CDR3, the HTBI primer set was used. TCRdb reprocessed the multiplex PCR reads via MiXCR and lists one record per CDR3 protein. The sample has 400,000 to 500,000 distinct CDR3 sequences, around 15% seen once. What was sequenced was blood. These receptors were taken from a woman aged 18-29 years with Graves' hyperthyroidism.

This clonotype appeared many times. The chain employs TRBV12-3 or TRBV12-4 and TRBJ1-1; D gene uncertain. The V and J ends lost 1 base and 0 bases respectively, with 9 bases between them. The CDR3 has 15 amino acids. CDR3 protein: CASSLVGLLNTEAFF. CDR3 nucleotides: TGTGCCAGCAGTTTAGTAGGCCTTCTGAACACTGAAGCTTTCTTT.

This clonotype was detected many times. The J gene is TRBJ2-1, the V gene TRBV2; 9 nucleotides match TRBD2. Germline V gene lookup returns CDR1 SNHLY and CDR2 FYNNEI. The CDR3 totals 15 residues. With 1 base clipped from V and 8 bases from J, the junction kept 6 bases outside the gene matches. The CDR3 coding sequence is TGTGCCAGCAGTGAAGGTCTAGCGGGGATGGATGAGCAGTTCTTC. Translation: CASSEGLAGMDEQFF.

The sample holds many counts of this clonotype. The V call is TRBV7-9, the J call TRBJ2-7, with a tentative D call TRBD1 (6 bases). Trimming took off 1 base at V and 3 bases at J, with 13 bases between the two ends. Germline lookup yields CDR1 SEHNR and CDR2 FQNEAQ (reference sequence). The CDR3 runs 15 residues. Written as DNA, the CDR3 is TGTGCCAGCAGCTTAGGGCAGGGGATTCGCTACGAGCAGTACTTC. It specifies CASSLGQGIRYEQYF.

In this sample, this clonotype turned up many times. The chain joins TRBV19 to TRBJ2-1; D possibly corresponds to TRBD2 (6 bases). V was cut by 8 bases and J by 2 bases, with 19 bases left in between. This CDR3 region has 16 residues. Germline CDR1 is LNHDA and CDR2 is SQIVND (reference sequence). CDR3 coding DNA: TGTGCCAGTTCTCCCTCTCGGGAGCTAACCTACAATGAGCAGTTCTTC. This sequence encodes CASSPSRELTYNEQFF.

This clonotype was seen repeatedly, ten times or more. This sequence joins TRBV5-1 and TRBJ1-2, with 7 bases lining up with TRBD1. The CDR3 sequence is 16 residues long. In germline, CDR1 is SGHRS, CDR2 YFSETQ. With V trimmed by 3 bases and J by 2 bases, 10 bases remained unmatched. DNA of the CDR3: TGCGCCAGCAGCTCGCCGGACAGGACGCAGAACTATGGCTACACCTTC. This sequence encodes CASSSPDRTQNYGYTF.

This clonotype has at least ten counts. The chain links TRBV7-9 to TRBJ2-7; no clear D. The CDR3 contains 13 residues. CDR1 is SEHNR, CDR2 FQNEAQ, per germline (reference sequence). Trimming took 4 bases from V and 1 from J, leaving 8 bases between them. The CDR3 nucleotides read TGTGCCAGCAGCTCCCGGGTTTCCTACGAGCAGTACTTC. It translates to CASSSRVSYEQYF.

In this sample, this clonotype turned up many times. V and J are TRBV5-5 and TRBJ2-5; D might be TRBD1 or TRBD2, each matching 6 bases. The V end was cut by 0 bases, the J end by 4 bases, with 16 bases between. Germline V CDR1 and CDR2: SGHKS, YYEKEE (reference sequence). The CDR3 extends over 16 amino acids. In DNA form, the CDR3 reads TGTGCCAGCAGCTTGGGGTTGCGGGAAGGGGGAGAGACCCAGTACTTC. Its translation: CASSLGLREGGETQYF.

Many counts were recorded for this clonotype. The chain joins TRBV3-1 to TRBJ2-3, with 9 bases lining up with TRBD2. The length of the CDR3 is 15 residues. The germline V gene has CDR1 LGHDT and CDR2 YNNKEL (reference sequence). The V segment lost 0 bases and the J segment 4 bases; nucleotides outside the gene matches: 2. This chain's CDR3 is CASSQEGLASDTQYF. The DNA for the CDR3 is TGTGCCAGCAGCCAAGAAGGACTAGCGTCAGATACGCAGTATTTT.

There are a few counts of this clonotype. This chain joins TRBV7-9 and TRBJ2-7, with D hard to call. The germline V gene has CDR1 SEHNR and CDR2 FQNEAQ (reference sequence). The CDR3 has 12 amino acids. Trimming took 3 bases from V and 6 from J, leaving 9 bases between them. The CDR3 coding sequence is TGTGCCAGCAGCTTCCATTCGGTCGAGCAGTACTTC. This sequence encodes CASSFHSVEQYF. Together with reference TRBV7-9 and TRBJ2-7, the CDR3 gives the full variable domain: DTGVSQNPRHKITKRGQNVTFRCDPISEHNRLYWYRQTLGQGPEFLTYFQNEAQLEKSRLLSDRFSAERPKGSFSTLEIQRTEQGDSAMYLCASSFHSVEQYFGPGTRLTVT.

This clonotype was seen many times. The chain recombines TRBV25-1 with TRBJ1-1; D may be TRBD1 (6 bases). There are 13 residues in the CDR3. Germline V gene sequence: CDR1 MGHDK, CDR2 SYGVNS. V was clipped by 6 bases and J by 3 bases, with 11 bases between them. The CDR3, as DNA: TGTGCCAGCAGGCTTCCAGGGGACACTGAAGCTTTCTTT. It is translated as CASRLPGDTEAFF.

This clonotype was recorded at least ten times. J is TRBJ1-1 and V is TRBV7-9, with 7 bases matching TRBD1. The CDR3 spans 16 residues. Germline values: CDR1 SEHNR, CDR2 FQNEAQ (reference sequence). The junction had 9 bases not matched to a gene; V was cut back by 5 bases and J by 0 bases. The CDR3 is CASSPGGGTMNTEAFF. The CDR3 DNA reads as TGTGCCAGCAGCCCTGGAGGGGGCACCATGAACACTGAAGCTTTCTTT.

In its sample, this clonotype was seen a few times. The chain links TRBV7-6 to TRBJ2-1, with TRBD2 matching over 9 bases. Trimming removed 0 bases from V and 12 bases from J; junction bases left unmatched: 3. Germline CDR1 and CDR2: SGHVS and FNYEAQ. The CDR3 sequence is 13 residues long. CDR3 DNA sequence: TGTGCCAGCAGCTTAGCTAGCGGGAGCAGGCAGTTCTTC. This encodes CASSLASGSRQFF.

This clonotype was recorded a few times. This sequence joins TRBV9 and TRBJ1-3; D is unclear. This CDR3 has 15 amino acids. V dropped 5 bases and J dropped 0 bases, with 12 bases sitting between them. CDR1 is SGDLS and CDR2 is YYNGEE in the germline V gene. The chain's CDR3 is CASSGTAVSGNTIYF. In DNA, the CDR3 is TGTGCCAGCAGTGGCACCGCAGTCTCTGGAAACACCATATATTTT.

The chain has TRBV6-5 and TRBJ1-5; no reliable D call. Germline loops: CDR1 MNHEY, CDR2 SVGAGI. The ends were cut back, 4 bases at V and 5 bases at J, with 12 bases in the middle. The CDR3 consists of 14 residues. The CDR3 bases are TGTGCCAGCAGTTCCAATTTTCGGGATCAGCCCCAGCATTTT. Translated, it gives CASSSNFRDQPQHF.

This clonotype was recorded a few times. V gene TRBV6-5 combines with J gene TRBJ2-1; D remains unclear. Germline-derived CDR1 and CDR2 are MNHEY and SVGAGI. V lost 0 bases and J lost 2, with 8 bases in between. The CDR3 spans 15 residues. The CDR3 bases are TGTGCCAGCAGTTACTCGTCCCCCACCTACAATGAGCAGTTCTTC. It encodes CASSYSSPTYNEQFF.

This clonotype was seen many times. As DNA, the CDR3 is TGTGCCAGCAGTTATAAGGACTATGGCTACACCTTC. It specifies CASSYKDYGYTF. This chain connects TRBV6-2 or TRBV6-3 to TRBJ1-2; the D is unclear. V was trimmed by 3 bases and J by 3 bases, leaving 5 bases between them. Germline CDR1 is MNHEY and CDR2 is SVGEGT. The CDR3 is 12 residues long.

This clonotype was detected a few times. The rearrangement links TRBV15 to TRBJ2-1, with TRBD1 matching 7 bases. The CDR3 loop spans 12 amino acids. Germline values: CDR1 LNHNV, CDR2 YYDKDF (reference sequence). The ends lost 3 bases at V and 13 bases at J; junction bases unmatched: 6. The CDR3 DNA is TGTGCCACCAGCAGGGAGACAGGGAAACAGTTCTTC. Translating gives CATSRETGKQFF.

This clonotype showed up many times. The chain employs TRBV6-1 and TRBJ1-6, with D possibly being TRBD1 (6 bases). CDR3 length: 16 amino acids. CDR1 MNHNS and CDR2 SASEGT come from the germline V gene. Deletions cut 1 base from V and 5 bases from J, with 12 bases between. The CDR3 DNA reads TGTGCCAGCAGTGAAGTACAGGGAGTTAATAATTCACCCCTCCACTTT. Translating gives CASSEVQGVNNSPLHF.

This clonotype came up a few times. V usage is TRBV29-1 and J usage is TRBJ1-1, with 10 bases aligning to TRBD1. Trimming took 4 bases from V and 3 from J; bases not matched to a gene: 8. Germline-derived CDR1 and CDR2 are SQVTM and ANQGSEA. The CDR3 is made up of 15 amino acids. The CDR3 nucleotides read TGCAGCGTTGCACGACAGGGGGCGGGGGACACTGAAGCTTTCTTT. Amino acids: CSVARQGAGDTEAFF.

This clonotype was counted once. The rearrangement links TRBV4-1 to TRBJ1-2; D might be TRBD1 (6 bases). CDR1 and CDR2 (germline): MGHRA, YSYEKL. With 0 bases removed from V and 4 bases from J, the gap between germline ends came to 15 bases. The CDR3 loop spans 16 amino acids. The CDR3 sequence is CASSQDRGASLYGYTF. The CDR3 DNA follows: TGCGCCAGCAGCCAAGATCGGGGGGCGTCCCTCTATGGCTACACCTTC.